Ten or more counts support the clone carrying this TCR beta chain. Its antigen is unknown. These data come from a study of CD8 T cells in ankylosing spondylitis. Each CDR3 protein gets one entry after TCRdb re-called the 5' RACE reads with MiXCR. There are around 390,000 distinct CDR3 sequences in the sample; about a fifth occur only once, and approximately 16% lies in the top ten. Study-wide results and caveats: Disease-associated clones were reportedly significantly overrepresented in matched ankylosing spondylitis synovial fluid. What seemed typical of ankylosing spondylitis blood was a TCR beta motif built from about eight highly homologous variants.

This sequence was found in a male donor with ankylosing spondylitis. What was sequenced was blood, either unsorted or a sorted T cell fraction (not recorded which).

Here the CDR3 DNA reads TGTGCCAGCGGACAAGCGGGAGGGCCCTACAATGAGCAGTTCTTC. Amino acids: CASGQAGGPYNEQFF. The chain links TRBV7-2 to TRBJ2-1, with 10 bases that match TRBD2. Germline V gives CDR1 SGHTA, CDR2 FQGNSA. This CDR3 comprises 15 residues. The trim removed 8 bases at V and 2 bases at J, leaving 6 bases unmatched. Looking up the rest from reference TRBV7-2 and TRBJ2-1 gives the full variable domain: GAGVSQSPSNKVTEKGKDVELRCDPISGHTALYWYRQSLGQGLEFLIYFQGNSAPDKSGLPSDRFSAERTGGSVSTLTIQRTQQEDSAVYLCASGQAGGPYNEQFFGPGTRLTVL.